The text below deals with one T cell receptor beta chain. The antigen remains unidentified. In each sample, at least 6.5 million PBMCs were isolated. The germline V and J ends were trimmed by 3 bases and 8 bases, with 7 bases remaining between them. The CDR3 loop spans 11 amino acids. These data are taken from a study of blood T cells in healthy people across ages. Overall study findings and caveats: A strong correlation between TCR beta diversity and naive T cell percentage was seen. Per million T cells, TCR beta diversity dropped roughly linearly as age increased.

Primers used in a second PCR of about 7 to 12 cycles were a sample-barcoded 5' primer and a J-beta primer mix. TCRdb reanalysed the 5' RACE reads using MiXCR and keeps one entry per CDR3 protein. This sample yields approximately 790,000 distinct CDR3 sequences, of which about 59% are seen a single time; roughly 25% belongs to the top ten. Sequenced: blood. The rearrangement links TRBV12-3 or TRBV12-4 to TRBJ1-1; D is unresolved. The clonotype comes from a man aged 25-40 years in good health. As DNA, the CDR3 is TGTGCCAGCAGTTTTCTTCGCGAAGCTTTCTTT. Translated, it gives CASSFLREAFF.